The rows below give T cell receptor beta chains drawn from one sample of a study of blood T cell repertoires in COVID-19. Sequencing used immunoSEQ multiplex PCR; TCRdb keeps in-frame clones, though not all of them. Of roughly 280,000 clones detected, approximately 87% appear once; the ten largest clones hold roughly 4.5%. The sample comprised peripheral blood. The receptors derive from a man in his sixties who had recovered from COVID-19. The CDR3 runs from the conserved cysteine through the conserved F or W. The order of the fields is clone size, D gene, V gene, J gene, CDR3 DNA, CDR3 protein. A D gene is named only where the DNA matches it firmly. Expanded clones are given a class, and other clones once, few, many or no size at all.

abundance: many
d_gene: TRBD1
v_gene: TRBV28
j_gene: TRBJ2-5
CDR3nt: TGTGCCAGCAGCATAAACAGGGGGCGGAAGACCCAGTACTTC
CDR3aa: CASSINRGRKTQYF

abundance: .
d_gene: TRBD2
v_gene: TRBV28
j_gene: TRBJ2-1
CDR3nt: TGTGCCAGCAGTGGGGCGGGGGGGCCCCATGAGCAGTTCTTC
CDR3aa: CASSGAGGPHEQFF

abundance: .
d_gene: TRBD2
v_gene: TRBV7-9
j_gene: TRBJ2-1
CDR3nt: TGTGCCAGCAGCTTAGAGCGGGGGGGCCACAATGAGCAGTTCTTC
CDR3aa: CASSLERGGHNEQFF

abundance: .
d_gene: .
v_gene: TRBV6-5
j_gene: TRBJ2-5
CDR3nt: TGTGCCAGCAGGTACGCGGTGGGAGGCCAAGAGACCCAGTACTTC
CDR3aa: CASRYAVGGQETQYF

abundance: .
d_gene: TRBD2
v_gene: TRBV5-1
j_gene: TRBJ2-1
CDR3nt: TGCGCCAGCAGCTCCCAGGGACTAGCCCACAATGAGCAGTTCTTC
CDR3aa: CASSSQGLAHNEQFF

abundance: .
d_gene: TRBD2
v_gene: TRBV9
j_gene: TRBJ2-3
CDR3nt: TGTGCCAGCAGCGTACCGGACAGCGGACCGGGACTAGCAACAGATACGCAGTATTTT
CDR3aa: CASSVPDSGPGLATDTQYF

abundance: .
d_gene: .
v_gene: TRBV30
j_gene: TRBJ2-1
CDR3nt: TGTGCCTGGAGTTCGTCGCATCACGGTGAGCAGTTCTTC
CDR3aa: CAWSSSHHGEQFF

abundance: .
d_gene: TRBD1
v_gene: TRBV6-6
j_gene: TRBJ2-3
CDR3nt: TGTGCCAGCAGTCACCAGGGGGCTAGCAGCCGCACAGATACGCAGTATTTT
CDR3aa: CASSHQGASSRTDTQYF

abundance: .
d_gene: TRBD2
v_gene: TRBV5-1
j_gene: TRBJ2-2
CDR3nt: TGCGCCAGCAGCTTGGGGACTAGCAGCAGGCTAAACACCGGGGAGCTGTTTTTT
CDR3aa: CASSLGTSSRLNTGELFF

abundance: few
d_gene: .
v_gene: TRBV28
j_gene: TRBJ1-2
CDR3nt: TGTGCCAGCAGTCTCTACTATGGCTACACCTTC
CDR3aa: CASSLYYGYTF

abundance: .
d_gene: .
v_gene: TRBV28
j_gene: TRBJ1-1
CDR3nt: TGTGCCAGCAGTATCCCGCCACCGGCTGAAGCTTTCTTT
CDR3aa: CASSIPPPAEAFF

abundance: .
d_gene: TRBD1
v_gene: TRBV7-2
j_gene: TRBJ2-1
CDR3nt: TGTGCCAGCAGTCAACAGGGGCCCTTAGGAAATGAGCAGTTCTTC
CDR3aa: CASSQQGPLGNEQFF

abundance: few
d_gene: .
v_gene: TRBV9
j_gene: TRBJ1-1
CDR3nt: TGTGCCAGCAGCGTAGGGGCCGTGGAGGGAAGGGACACTGAAGCTTTCTTT
CDR3aa: CASSVGAVEGRDTEAFF

abundance: .
d_gene: .
v_gene: TRBV13
j_gene: TRBJ2-3
CDR3nt: TGTGCCAGCAGCCCGACCGGGTCCACAGATACGCAGTATTTT
CDR3aa: CASSPTGSTDTQYF

abundance: .
d_gene: .
v_gene: TRBV9
j_gene: TRBJ2-6
CDR3nt: TGTGCCAGCAGCGTAGCGAGGAAAGGAGGTGCTAGCATCTCTGGGGCCAACGTCCTGACTTTC
CDR3aa: CASSVARKGGASISGANVLTF

abundance: .
d_gene: TRBD1
v_gene: TRBV27
j_gene: TRBJ2-6
CDR3nt: TGTGCCAGCACCGGACAGGGAACTACCCTTAGCTCTGGGGCCAACGTCCTGACTTTC
CDR3aa: CASTGQGTTLSSGANVLTF

abundance: .
d_gene: .
v_gene: TRBV4-1
j_gene: TRBJ2-5
CDR3nt: TGCGCCAGCAGCCCCAGAAGCGGCCAAGAGACCCAGTACTTC
CDR3aa: CASSPRSGQETQYF

abundance: once
d_gene: TRBD1
v_gene: TRBV28
j_gene: TRBJ1-1
CDR3nt: TGTGCCAGCAGTTTAGCGGGGACAGGATCCACTGAAGCTTTCTTT
CDR3aa: CASSLAGTGSTEAFF

abundance: .
d_gene: TRBD1
v_gene: TRBV5-1
j_gene: TRBJ1-1
CDR3nt: TGCGCCAGCAGCTTGGAAACAGGGGGCTGGTCTGAAGCTTTCTTT
CDR3aa: CASSLETGGWSEAFF

abundance: .
d_gene: TRBD1
v_gene: TRBV6-1
j_gene: TRBJ1-6
CDR3nt: TGTGCCAGCAGTGAAGTACAGGGGGCACGGGGATCACCCCTCCACTTT
CDR3aa: CASSEVQGARGSPLHF

abundance: .
d_gene: TRBD2
v_gene: TRBV10-2
j_gene: TRBJ2-3
CDR3nt: TGCGCCAGCAGAACTAGCGGAAGCACAGATACGCAGTATTTT
CDR3aa: CASRTSGSTDTQYF

abundance: few
d_gene: .
v_gene: TRBV5-1
j_gene: TRBJ1-4
CDR3nt: TGCGCCAGCAGCACGTCAGGGGTCACTAATGAAAAACTGTTTTTT
CDR3aa: CASSTSGVTNEKLFF

abundance: few
d_gene: .
v_gene: TRBV7-9
j_gene: TRBJ2-1
CDR3nt: TGTGCCAGCAGCCCCCGGGTAGCGGCGTACAATGAGCAGTTCTTC
CDR3aa: CASSPRVAAYNEQFF

abundance: .
d_gene: .
v_gene: TRBV10-3
j_gene: TRBJ2-7
CDR3nt: TGTGCCATCACCCCGGACAGCTCCTACGAGCAGTACTTC
CDR3aa: CAITPDSSYEQYF

abundance: .
d_gene: .
v_gene: TRBV28
j_gene: TRBJ1-4
CDR3nt: TGTGCCAGCAGTTTAGGGGGGGGGCGCAATGAAAAACTGTTTTTT
CDR3aa: CASSLGGGRNEKLFF

abundance: few
d_gene: TRBD1
v_gene: TRBV28
j_gene: TRBJ1-5
CDR3nt: TGTGCCAGCAGTTTGGGCGGGCAGGGGGCATTTCAGCCCCAGCATTTT
CDR3aa: CASSLGGQGAFQPQHF

abundance: .
d_gene: .
v_gene: TRBV2
j_gene: TRBJ1-4
CDR3nt: TGTGCCAGCCGAAGCTCCCAACTTGGTGAAAAACTGTTTTTT
CDR3aa: CASRSSQLGEKLFF

abundance: .
d_gene: .
v_gene: TRBV6-5
j_gene: TRBJ2-7
CDR3nt: TGTGCCAGCAGTTACAGTCAGACCTACGAGCAGTACTTC
CDR3aa: CASSYSQTYEQYF

abundance: .
d_gene: .
v_gene: TRBV30
j_gene: TRBJ2-3
CDR3nt: TGTGCCTGGAGTCAAGGGTCGACTAGTTCAGATACGCAGTATTTT
CDR3aa: CAWSQGSTSSDTQYF

abundance: few
d_gene: .
v_gene: TRBV6-5
j_gene: TRBJ1-5
CDR3nt: TGTGCCAGCTGCGAACGGGGGAAGCCCCAGCATTTT
CDR3aa: CASCERGKPQHF

abundance: .
d_gene: TRBD1
v_gene: TRBV7-9
j_gene: TRBJ1-1
CDR3nt: TGTGCCAGCAGCTTAGCGACAGGGCGGCCTGAAGCTTTCTTT
CDR3aa: CASSLATGRPEAFF

abundance: .
d_gene: .
v_gene: TRBV3-1/TRBV3-2
j_gene: TRBJ1-1
CDR3nt: TGTGCCAGCAGCCCCCGAGGGGGGGGTGCTGAAGCTTTCTTT
CDR3aa: CASSPRGGGAEAFF

abundance: .
d_gene: .
v_gene: TRBV2
j_gene: TRBJ1-6
CDR3nt: TGTGCCAGCAGCCGATCAACCCAGGGGCTTGGCAATTCACCCCTCCACTTT
CDR3aa: CASSRSTQGLGNSPLHF

abundance: .
d_gene: .
v_gene: TRBV11-1
j_gene: TRBJ2-7
CDR3nt: TGTGCCAGCAGCTTAGTAACCCAGAAATACGAGCAGTACTTC
CDR3aa: CASSLVTQKYEQYF

abundance: .
d_gene: TRBD1
v_gene: TRBV2
j_gene: TRBJ1-4
CDR3nt: TGTGCCAGCAGTGAAGGTTACAGGGGTGGTGAAAAACTGTTTTTT
CDR3aa: CASSEGYRGGEKLFF

abundance: .
d_gene: .
v_gene: TRBV5-1
j_gene: TRBJ2-2
CDR3nt: TGCGCCAGCAGCCAACAGATAGCGAACACCGGGGAGCTGTTTTTT
CDR3aa: CASSQQIANTGELFF

abundance: .
d_gene: .
v_gene: TRBV27
j_gene: TRBJ2-3
CDR3nt: TGTGCCAGCAGTTTACTGGCGGGCTTAGATACGCAGTATTTT
CDR3aa: CASSLLAGLDTQYF

abundance: .
d_gene: .
v_gene: TRBV29-1
j_gene: TRBJ2-2
CDR3nt: TGCAGCGTTATGCCGGGCACCGGGGAGCTGTTTTTT
CDR3aa: CSVMPGTGELFF

abundance: .
d_gene: TRBD1
v_gene: TRBV19
j_gene: TRBJ2-1
CDR3nt: TGTGCCAGTAGTCCGCGTGCCGGGACAGGCTCCTACAATGAGCAGTTCTTC
CDR3aa: CASSPRAGTGSYNEQFF

abundance: once
d_gene: TRBD2
v_gene: TRBV7-2
j_gene: TRBJ2-7
CDR3nt: TGTGCCAGCAGCAATGCGGGGGGTAGGACCTACGAGCAGTACTTC
CDR3aa: CASSNAGGRTYEQYF

abundance: .
d_gene: .
v_gene: TRBV5-1
j_gene: TRBJ2-1
CDR3nt: TGCGCCAGCAGCTTGACAGGGAGCTCCTACAATGAGCAGTTCTTC
CDR3aa: CASSLTGSSYNEQFF